Listed here are 8 T cell receptor beta chains from one sample, sequenced in a study of type 1 regulatory T cells. TCRdb redid the calling of the reads with MiXCR, one entry per CDR3 protein. The data show approximately 97,000 distinct CDR3 sequences, roughly 31% seen once. Sample: CD4+ T cells, either the whole sample or a sorted fraction (not recorded which). The source is a human donor in good health.

The chain combines TRBV7-2 with TRBJ2-1; D is perhaps TRBD1 or TRBD2 (5 bases each). This CDR3 region has 13 residues. Between the trimmed V and J ends, which lost 5 bases and 11 bases, there was a span of 16 bases. Germline V gene lookup returns CDR1 SGHTA and CDR2 FQGNSA. CDR3 sequence (DNA): TGTGCCAGCAGCCCTGGGACCTCACCCCAGCAGTTCTTC. Protein sequence: CASSPGTSPQQFF. Full variable domain (outside the CDR3, taken from reference TRBV7-2 and TRBJ2-1): GAGVSQSPSNKVTEKGKDVELRCDPISGHTALYWYRQSLGQGLEFLIYFQGNSAPDKSGLPSDRFSAERTGGSVSTLTIQRTQQEDSAVYLCASSPGTSPQQFFGPGTRLTVL.

This clonotype was recorded a few times. The chain links TRBV5-1 to TRBJ1-2; perhaps TRBD1 as D (5 bases). V was clipped by 5 bases and J by 0 bases, with 14 bases between them. Germline V gene lookup returns CDR1 SGHRS and CDR2 YFSETQ. CDR3 length: 15 amino acids. CDR3 region: CASSFGTEANYGYTF. CDR3 nucleotide sequence: TGCGCCAGCAGTTTTGGGACTGAGGCTAACTATGGCTACACCTTC.

In this sample, this clonotype turned up a few times. This sequence joins TRBV19 and TRBJ2-2; D unresolved. The V end lost 4 bases, the J end lost 5 bases, and 14 bases lay between the germline ends. This CDR3 is built from 15 residues. Germline V gene sequence: CDR1 LNHDA, CDR2 SQIVND (reference sequence). Here the CDR3 reads CASSKGSSGTGELFF. In DNA form, the CDR3 reads TGTGCCAGTAGTAAAGGGTCTAGTGGTACCGGGGAGCTGTTTTTT.

This clonotype was detected only a few times. This chain links TRBV5-1 with TRBJ2-2; D may be TRBD1 (6 bases). V was shortened by 10 bases and J by 4 bases, with 20 bases between the two germline ends. The CDR3 extends over 15 amino acids. Germline lookup yields CDR1 SGHRS and CDR2 YFSETQ. CDR3 in amino acids: CAGRKETGTTGELFF. The DNA for the CDR3 is TGCGCCGGCCGAAAGGAAACAGGGACCACCGGGGAGCTGTTTTTT. Full variable domain (missing parts from reference TRBV5-1 and TRBJ2-2): KAGVTQTPRYLIKTRGQQVTLSCSPISGHRSVSWYQQTPGQGLQFLFEYFSETQRNKGNFPGRFSGRQFSNSRSEMNVSTLELGDSALYLCAGRKETGTTGELFFGEGSRLTVL.

The V call is TRBV7-2, the J call TRBJ2-7; D not resolved. V was cut by 2 bases and J by 0 bases, with 11 bases left in between. CDR3 length equals 15 residues. CDR1 SGHTA and CDR2 FQGNSA come from the germline V gene. Written as DNA, the CDR3 is TGTGCCAGCAGCTTAAACGGGCCTAACTCCTACGAGCAGTACTTC. Protein: CASSLNGPNSYEQYF. The whole variable domain, remainder taken from reference TRBV7-2 and TRBJ2-7, is GAGVSQSPSNKVTEKGKDVELRCDPISGHTALYWYRQSLGQGLEFLIYFQGNSAPDKSGLPSDRFSAERTGGSVSTLTIQRTQQEDSAVYLCASSLNGPNSYEQYFGPGTRLTVT.

This clonotype was seen only a few times. The chain has TRBV7-2 and TRBJ2-1; D perhaps matches TRBD2 (5 bases). CDR3 length equals 14 residues. Germline lookup yields CDR1 SGHTA and CDR2 FQGNSA. The V end was cut by 3 bases, the J end by 5 bases, with 11 bases between. In DNA form, the CDR3 reads TGTGCCAGCAGCTTTGACGGGAACAACAATGAGCAGTTCTTC. Residues: CASSFDGNNNEQFF.

This clonotype was seen a few times. J is TRBJ2-3 and V is TRBV20-1; weak D call: TRBD2 (6 bases). Per the germline V gene, CDR1 is DFQATT and CDR2 is SNEGSKA (reference sequence). V was trimmed by 5 bases and J by 2 bases, leaving 20 bases between them. CDR3 length equals 16 residues. The CDR3 region is CSAPRPAGMTTDTQYF. In DNA form, the CDR3 reads TGCAGTGCTCCACGTCCTGCGGGAATGACCACAGATACGCAGTATTTT.

This clonotype was seen a handful of times. This rearrangement joins TRBV27 to TRBJ2-3, with TRBD2 matching 9 bases. The CDR3 is 14 residues long. Germline V gene lookup returns CDR1 MNHEY and CDR2 SMNVEV (reference sequence). With V trimmed by 7 bases and J by 3 bases, 5 bases remained unmatched. The CDR3 is CASTVGLATDTQYF. DNA for the CDR3: TGTGCCAGCACCGTGGGACTAGCAACAGATACGCAGTATTTT.